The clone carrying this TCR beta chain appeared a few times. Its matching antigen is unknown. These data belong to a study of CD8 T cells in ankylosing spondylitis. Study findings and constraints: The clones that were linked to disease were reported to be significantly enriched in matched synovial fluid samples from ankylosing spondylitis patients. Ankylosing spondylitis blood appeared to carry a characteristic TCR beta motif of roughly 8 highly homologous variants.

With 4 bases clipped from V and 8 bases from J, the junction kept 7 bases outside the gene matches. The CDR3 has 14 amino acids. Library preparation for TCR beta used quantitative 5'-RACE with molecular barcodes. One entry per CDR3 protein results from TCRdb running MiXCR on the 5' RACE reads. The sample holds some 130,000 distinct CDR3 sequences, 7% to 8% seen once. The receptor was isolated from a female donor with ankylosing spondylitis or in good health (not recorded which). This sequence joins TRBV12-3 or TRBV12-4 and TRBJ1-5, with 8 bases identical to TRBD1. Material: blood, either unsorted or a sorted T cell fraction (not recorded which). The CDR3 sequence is CASSSWTGLEPQHF. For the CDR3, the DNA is TGTGCCAGCAGTTCTTGGACAGGGCTCGAGCCCCAGCATTTT.